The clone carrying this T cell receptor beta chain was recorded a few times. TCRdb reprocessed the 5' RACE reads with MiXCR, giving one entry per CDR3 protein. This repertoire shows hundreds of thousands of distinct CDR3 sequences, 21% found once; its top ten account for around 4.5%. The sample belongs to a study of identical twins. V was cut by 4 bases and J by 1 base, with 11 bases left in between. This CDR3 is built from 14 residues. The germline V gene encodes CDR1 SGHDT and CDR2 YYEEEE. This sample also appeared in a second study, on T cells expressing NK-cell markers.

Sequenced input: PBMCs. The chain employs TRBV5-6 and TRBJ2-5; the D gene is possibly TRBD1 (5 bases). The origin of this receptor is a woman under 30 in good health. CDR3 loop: CASSRVDSQETQYF. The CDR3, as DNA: TGTGCCAGCAGCAGGGTCGACAGCCAAGAGACCCAGTACTTC.